The T cell receptor beta chain under discussion was sequenced for a study of vaccination and CD4 T cells after COVID-19. Study background: Researchers treated control cultures with a CEFX pool, an HIV-1 Nef pool, or no peptide. Whole-study results and caveats: Convalescent patient numbers were relatively low, with no early post-infection timepoints.

V dropped 1 base and J dropped 13; count of bases not matched to a gene: 9. Germline CDR1 and CDR2: DFQATT and SNEGSKA (reference sequence). This CDR3 is built from 14 residues. Cultured CD4+ T cell DNA underwent sequencing with the Oncomine TCR Beta short-read assay. Genomic DNA from cultured CD4+ T cells was extracted. TCRdb re-analysed the PCR reads in MiXCR, keeping a single row per CDR3 protein. The profile shows around 15,000 distinct CDR3 sequences, roughly three fifths of them singletons. This clonotype showed up just a few times. The antigen is not known. Treatment noted: approximately 10-day PBMC culture with coronavirus spike peptide pools or control peptides (ViraFEST assay). Antigen-specific T cells were expanded with peptide pools by ViraFEST, and TCRs were then sequenced.

Sequences were obtained from CD4+ T cells from blood, cultured in vitro. The clonotype was recovered from a human donor who had recovered from COVID-19. The gene calls are TRBV20-1 and TRBJ2-1; 11 bases are a match to TRBD2. The CDR3 loop is CSARGGSGRALQFF. In DNA, the CDR3 is TGCAGTGCTAGAGGGGGTAGCGGGAGGGCCTTACAGTTCTTC.